The 12 T cell receptor beta chains below come from one sample, sequenced in a study of blood T cell repertoires in COVID-19. TCRdb keeps only in-frame clones here, not all; method: immunoSEQ multiplex PCR. The data hold tens of thousands of clones, with 60% to 80% observed a single time. Material: peripheral blood. Receptors originate from a man between 65 and 85 years old with COVID-19, enrolled during active disease.

This CDR3 reads CASSGGLRQGRTYGYTF. In nucleotides, the CDR3 is TGTGCCAGCAGTGGAGGGCTAAGACAGGGAAGGACCTATGGCTACACCTTC. The V gene is TRBV6-1, the J gene TRBJ1-2; TRBD1 agrees at 7 bases. Germline lookup yields CDR1 MNHNS and CDR2 SASEGT. CDR3 length: 17 residues. With V trimmed by 4 bases and J by 4 bases, 15 bases remained unmatched.

This clone was seen more than once but under ten times. The genes are TRBV2 and TRBJ1-2; no reliable D call. Trimming removed 5 bases from V and 0 bases from J, with 7 bases in between. The germline V gene has CDR1 SNHLY and CDR2 FYNNEI. This CDR3 region has 13 residues. The CDR3 is CASSPSPNYGYTF. The CDR3 coding sequence is TGTGCCAGCAGTCCGAGTCCTAACTATGGCTACACCTTC.

This clone was detected a few times. The chain has TRBV29-1 and TRBJ1-4; 7 nucleotides align to TRBD1. With V trimmed by 4 bases and J by 8 bases, 4 bases remained unmatched. Germline V gene lookup returns CDR1 SQVTM and CDR2 ANQGSEA. This CDR3 comprises 12 residues. The CDR3 reads CSVGDSGEKLFF. The CDR3 DNA sequence: TGCAGCGTTGGGGACAGTGGAGAAAAACTGTTTTTT.

This clone occurred a few times. V usage is TRBV3-1 (or the pseudogene TRBV3-2) and J usage is TRBJ2-1, with 8 nucleotides matching TRBD2. Germline CDR1 reads LGHDT; CDR2 reads YNNKEL (reference sequence). J was trimmed by 3 bases and V by 0 bases; bases with no gene match: 4. This CDR3 region has 16 residues. This CDR3 reads CASSQETGRVYNEQFF. CDR3 DNA: TGTGCCAGCAGCCAAGAAACCGGGAGGGTCTACAATGAGCAGTTCTTC.

This sequence joins TRBV3-1 (or the pseudogene TRBV3-2) and TRBJ2-6; 8 bases fit TRBD1. Losses at the gene ends were 0 bases for V and 0 bases for J; bases not matched to a gene: 10. This CDR3 contains 20 residues. Looked up from germline, CDR1 is LGHDT and CDR2 is YNNKEL (reference sequence). The DNA of the CDR3 is TGTGCCAGCAGCCAAGATCGTCGGACAGGGCAATACTCTGGGGCCAACGTCCTGACTTTC. It specifies CASSQDRRTGQYSGANVLTF.

In regard to this clone: At one end the junction does not follow the germline gene, possibly because of a read error. This chain links TRBV19 with TRBJ2-1; TRBD2 matches at 8 bases. Germline V gene sequence: CDR1 LNHDA, CDR2 SQIVND (reference sequence). The CDR3 length is 11 residues. The CDR3 loop reads CASSSGTSRVF. The CDR3 DNA reads as TGTGCCAGTAGTTCCGGGACTAGTAGGGTCTTC.

This chain links TRBV5-1 with TRBJ2-2; TRBD2 agrees at 8 bases. This CDR3 region has 16 residues. Germline CDR1 is SGHRS and CDR2 is YFSETQ. Germline trimming cut 4 bases from V and 0 bases from J; bases unmatched to any gene: 5. DNA of the CDR3: TGCGCCAGCAGCCCAGGGACTAGGACGAACACCGGGGAGCTGTTTTTT. Translating it yields CASSPGTRTNTGELFF.

V and J are TRBV6-5 and TRBJ1-5, with a tentative D call TRBD1 (6 bases). The V end was cut by 7 bases, the J end by 6 bases, with 19 bases between. CDR3 length equals 15 residues. CDR1 is MNHEY and CDR2 is SVGAGI in the germline V gene. The CDR3 region is CASNSPPGTTQPQHF. DNA for the CDR3: TGTGCCAGCAATTCCCCGCCAGGGACAACTCAGCCCCAGCATTTT.

Comments on this clone: Other DNA sequences in this specimen translate into the identical CDR3. V is TRBV9 and J is TRBJ2-1, with D perhaps matching TRBD2 (7 bases). Trimming took 3 bases from V and 4 from J, leaving 14 bases between them. The V gene's germline CDR1 is SGDLS and CDR2 YYNGEE. CDR3 size: 15 residues. Here the CDR3 reads CASSAGGGGYNEQFF. The CDR3 DNA sequence: TGTGCCAGCAGCGCCGGAGGGGGAGGGTACAATGAGCAGTTCTTC.

The rearrangement joins TRBV27 to TRBJ1-5; D gene uncertain. The ends were cut back, 7 bases at V and 0 bases at J, with 16 bases in the middle. Germline CDR1 reads MNHEY; CDR2 reads SMNVEV (reference sequence). The length of the CDR3 is 16 residues. CDR3 bases: TGTGCCAGCATGGAAACGGGAATCTATAGCAATCAGCCCCAGCATTTT. Its translation: CASMETGIYSNQPQHF.

J is TRBJ1-2 and V is TRBV5-5; tentatively, D is TRBD1 (5 bases). Trimming shortened V by 1 base and J by 5 bases, and 21 bases separated the two germline ends. The CDR3 consists of 17 residues. Germline values: CDR1 SGHKS, CDR2 YYEKEE (reference sequence). CDR3 nucleotide sequence: TGTGCCAGCAGCTTGTCCCCTAACATGGGGGGAAGTTATGGCTACACCTTC. Amino acids: CASSLSPNMGGSYGYTF.

This rearrangement joins TRBV12-5 to TRBJ2-1, with 7 nucleotides matching TRBD2. The CDR3 is 13 residues long. Germline trimming cut 1 base from V and 7 bases from J; bases unmatched to any gene: 1. The germline V gene encodes CDR1 LGHNT and CDR2 FRNRAP. CDR3 sequence reads: CASGLAGGNEQFF. DNA of the CDR3: TGTGCTAGTGGTTTGGCGGGGGGTAATGAGCAGTTCTTC. The entire variable domain, with the rest obtained from reference TRBV12-5 and TRBJ2-1, is as follows: DARVTQTPRHKVTEMGQEVTMRCQPILGHNTVFWYRQTMMQGLELLAYFRNRAPLDDSGMPKDRFSAEMPDATLATLKIQPSEPRDSAVYFCASGLAGGNEQFFGPGTRLTVL.